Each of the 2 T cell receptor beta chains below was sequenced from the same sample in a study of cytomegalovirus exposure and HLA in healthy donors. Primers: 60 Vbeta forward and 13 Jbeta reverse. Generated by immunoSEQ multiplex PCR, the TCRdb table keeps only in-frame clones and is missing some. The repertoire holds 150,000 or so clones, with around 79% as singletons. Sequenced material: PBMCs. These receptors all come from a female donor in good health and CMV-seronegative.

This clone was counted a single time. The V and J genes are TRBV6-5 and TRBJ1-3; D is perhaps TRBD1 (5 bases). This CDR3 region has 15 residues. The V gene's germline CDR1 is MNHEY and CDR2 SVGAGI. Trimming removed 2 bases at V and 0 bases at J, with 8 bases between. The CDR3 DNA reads TGTGCCAGCAGTTACAGGGGATCCTCTGGAAACACCATATATTTT. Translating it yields CASSYRGSSGNTIYF.

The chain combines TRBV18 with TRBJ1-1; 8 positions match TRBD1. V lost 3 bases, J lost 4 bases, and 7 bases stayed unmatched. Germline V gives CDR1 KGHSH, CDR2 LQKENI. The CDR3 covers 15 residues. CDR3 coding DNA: TGTGCCAGCTCACCCACTCCGACAGGGGCCACTGAAGCTTTCTTT. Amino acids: CASSPTPTGATEAFF.